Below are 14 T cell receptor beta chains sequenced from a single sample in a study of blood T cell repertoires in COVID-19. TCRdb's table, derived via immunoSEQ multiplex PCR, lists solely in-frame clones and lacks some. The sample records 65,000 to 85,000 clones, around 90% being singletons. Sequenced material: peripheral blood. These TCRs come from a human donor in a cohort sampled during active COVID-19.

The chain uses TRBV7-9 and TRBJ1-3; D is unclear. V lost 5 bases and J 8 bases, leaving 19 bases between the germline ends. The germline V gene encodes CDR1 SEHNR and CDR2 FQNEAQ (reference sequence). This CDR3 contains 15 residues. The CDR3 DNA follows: TGTGCCAGCAGCAACTTGAAGATAAAAATGGACACCATATATTTT. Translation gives CASSNLKIKMDTIYF.

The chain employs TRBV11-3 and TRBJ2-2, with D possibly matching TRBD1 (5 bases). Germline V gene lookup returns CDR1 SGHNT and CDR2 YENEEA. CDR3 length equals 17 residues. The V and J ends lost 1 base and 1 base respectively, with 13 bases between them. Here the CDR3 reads CASSLGGTLGNTGELFF. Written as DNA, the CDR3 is TGTGCCAGCAGCTTAGGGGGCACCCTGGGGAACACCGGGGAGCTGTTTTTT.

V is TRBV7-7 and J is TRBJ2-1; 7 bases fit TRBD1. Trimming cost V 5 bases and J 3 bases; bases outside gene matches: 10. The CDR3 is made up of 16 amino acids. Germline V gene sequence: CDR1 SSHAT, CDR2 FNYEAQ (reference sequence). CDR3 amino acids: CASSQGESLYYNEQFF. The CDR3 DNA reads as TGTGCCAGCAGCCAGGGGGAATCCCTCTACTACAATGAGCAGTTCTTC. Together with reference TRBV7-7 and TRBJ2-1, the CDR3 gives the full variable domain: GAGVSQSPRYKVTKRGQDVTLRCDPISSHATLYWYQQALGQGPEFLTYFNYEAQPDKSGLPSDRFSAERPEGSISTLTIQRTEQRDSAMYRCASSQGESLYYNEQFFGPGTRLTVL.

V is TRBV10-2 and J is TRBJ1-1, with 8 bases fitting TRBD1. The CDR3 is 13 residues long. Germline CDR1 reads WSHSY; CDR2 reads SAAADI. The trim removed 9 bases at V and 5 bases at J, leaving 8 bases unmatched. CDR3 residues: CASTFDRGTEAFF. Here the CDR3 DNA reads TGCGCCAGTACATTCGACAGGGGAACTGAAGCTTTCTTT.

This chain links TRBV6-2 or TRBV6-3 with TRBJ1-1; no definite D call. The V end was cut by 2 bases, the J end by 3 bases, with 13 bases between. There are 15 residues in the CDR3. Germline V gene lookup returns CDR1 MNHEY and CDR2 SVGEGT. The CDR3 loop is CASSYLRRTDTEAFF. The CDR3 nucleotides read TGTGCCAGCAGTTACCTCCGGAGGACCGACACTGAAGCTTTCTTT.

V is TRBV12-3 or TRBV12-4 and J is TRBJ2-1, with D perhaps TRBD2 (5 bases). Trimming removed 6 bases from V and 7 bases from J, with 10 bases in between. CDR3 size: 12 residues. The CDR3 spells CASSPGWNEQFF. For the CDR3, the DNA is TGTGCCAGCAGCCCGGGGTGGAATGAGCAGTTCTTC.

CDR3 nucleotide sequence: TGTGCCAGCAGTCCGACGGGGGGCACTGAAGCTTTCTTT. Translated, it gives CASSPTGGTEAFF. The chain recombines TRBV27 with TRBJ1-1, with a possible D match to TRBD1 (5 bases). In germline, CDR1 is MNHEY, CDR2 SMNVEV (reference sequence). The CDR3 sequence is 13 residues long. The V end was cut by 5 bases, the J end by 4 bases, with 11 bases between.

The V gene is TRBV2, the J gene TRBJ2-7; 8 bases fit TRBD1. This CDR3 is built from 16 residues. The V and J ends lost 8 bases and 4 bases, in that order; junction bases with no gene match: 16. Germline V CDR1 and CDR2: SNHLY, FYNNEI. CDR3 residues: CASLADRALFGYEQYF. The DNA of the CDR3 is TGTGCCAGCTTGGCGGACAGGGCTTTGTTCGGGTACGAGCAGTACTTC.

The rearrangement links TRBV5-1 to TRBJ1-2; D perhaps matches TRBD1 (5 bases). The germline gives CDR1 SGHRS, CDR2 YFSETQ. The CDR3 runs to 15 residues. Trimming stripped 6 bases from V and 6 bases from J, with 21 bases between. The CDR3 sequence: CASTLGIGAADGYTF. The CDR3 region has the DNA TGCGCCAGCACCCTGGGTATTGGGGCAGCTGATGGCTACACCTTC.

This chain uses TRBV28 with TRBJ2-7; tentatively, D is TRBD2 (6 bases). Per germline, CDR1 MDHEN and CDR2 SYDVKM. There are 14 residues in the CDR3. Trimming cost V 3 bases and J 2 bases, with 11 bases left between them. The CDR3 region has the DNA TGTGCCAGCAGTTTGCGGGGAGAGACCTACGAGCAGTACTTC. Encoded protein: CASSLRGETYEQYF. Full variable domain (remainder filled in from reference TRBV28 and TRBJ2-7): DVKVTQSSRYLVKRTGEKVFLECVQDMDHENMFWYRQDPGLGLRLIYFSYDVKMKEKGDIPEGYSVSREKKERFSLILESASTNQTSMYLCASSLRGETYEQYFGPGTRLTVT.

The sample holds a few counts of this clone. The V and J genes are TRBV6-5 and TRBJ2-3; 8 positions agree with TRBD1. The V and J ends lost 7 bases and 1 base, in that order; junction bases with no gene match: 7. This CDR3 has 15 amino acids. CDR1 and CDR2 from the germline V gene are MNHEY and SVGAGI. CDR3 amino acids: CASKEGTGGTDTQYF. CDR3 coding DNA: TGTGCCAGCAAGGAAGGGACAGGAGGCACAGATACGCAGTATTTT.

The CDR3 sequence is CASSLGTSAPYEQYF. In DNA form, the CDR3 reads TGCGCCAGCAGCTTGGGAACTAGCGCTCCATACGAGCAGTACTTC. The V call is TRBV5-1, the J call TRBJ2-7; 7 nucleotides line up with TRBD2. This CDR3 contains 15 residues. Germline assignment: CDR1 SGHRS and CDR2 YFSETQ. V dropped 0 bases and J dropped 4; count of bases not matched to a gene: 7.

CDR3 bases: TGTGCCAGCAGCCAAGATCTGGGGGCGCATTACGAGCAGTACTTC. It encodes CASSQDLGAHYEQYF. The rearrangement uses TRBV3-1 (or the pseudogene TRBV3-2) and TRBJ2-7; possible D gene TRBD1, 6 bases. Germline CDR1 LGHDT, CDR2 YNNKEL (reference sequence). V shed 0 bases and J shed 4 bases, with 13 bases lying between them. The length of the CDR3 is 15 residues.

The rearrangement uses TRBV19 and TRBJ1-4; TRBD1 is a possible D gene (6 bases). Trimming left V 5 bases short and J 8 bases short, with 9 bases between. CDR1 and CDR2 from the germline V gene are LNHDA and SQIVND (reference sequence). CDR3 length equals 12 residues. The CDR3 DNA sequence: TGTGCCAGTAGTTGGCAGGGGGAAAAACTGTTTTTT. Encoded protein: CASSWQGEKLFF.